The 9 T cell receptor beta chains below were found in one sample sequenced in a study of blood T cell repertoires in COVID-19. This table comes from immunoSEQ multiplex PCR, and its TCRdb copy is limited to in-frame clones, with some not included. This table has about 270,000 clones, around 90% appearing once. The sequenced sample was peripheral blood. Source of these receptors: a man aged 60-69 years who had recovered from COVID-19.

This clone was seen once. The chain uses TRBV9 and TRBJ1-1; D remains ambiguous. This CDR3 spans 14 amino acids. Trimming removed 3 bases at V and 5 bases at J, with 14 bases between. Per germline, CDR1 SGDLS and CDR2 YYNGEE. As DNA, the CDR3 is TGTGCCAGCAGCGCCACGGGTGGTGGGACTGAAGCTTTCTTT. This encodes CASSATGGGTEAFF.

V gene TRBV15 combines with J gene TRBJ1-3; TRBD1 matches at 11 bases. Trimming took 1 base from V and 2 from J; bases not matched to a gene: 4. The CDR3 contains 17 residues. Germline CDR1 and CDR2: LNHNV and YYDKDF (reference sequence). CDR3 sequence (DNA): TGTGCCACCAGCAGAGTTTTGGGACAGGGGGCTGGAAACACCATATATTTT. Translation: CATSRVLGQGAGNTIYF.

The genes are TRBV27 and TRBJ1-2; D may be TRBD1 (5 bases). This CDR3 is built from 14 residues. From germline, CDR1 is MNHEY and CDR2 SMNVEV (reference sequence). Trimming cost V 0 bases and J 1 base, with 6 bases left between them. CDR3 sequence: CASSLSGRNYGYTF. CDR3 in DNA: TGTGCCAGCAGTTTATCGGGGCGTAACTATGGCTACACCTTC.

The V and J genes are TRBV4-2 and TRBJ1-2, with 9 bases that match TRBD1. The V gene's germline CDR1 is LGHNA and CDR2 YNFKEQ. V was clipped by 8 bases and J by 4 bases; unmatched bases: 11. The CDR3 contains 15 residues. CDR3 protein: CASLPDTGGRYGYTF. The CDR3 region has the DNA TGTGCCAGCCTTCCCGATACAGGGGGCCGCTATGGCTACACCTTC.

The gene calls are TRBV15 and TRBJ2-7, with 8 bases that match TRBD2. Germline CDR1 reads LNHNV; CDR2 reads YYDKDF (reference sequence). The ends lost 6 bases at V and 0 bases at J; junction bases unmatched: 10. This CDR3 region has 16 residues. This chain's CDR3 is CATRGGPGGVSYEQYF. DNA for the CDR3: TGTGCCACCAGGGGTGGCCCCGGGGGGGTCTCCTACGAGCAGTACTTC.

In DNA, the CDR3 is TGTGCCAGTAGTATGTACAGGACAGGGTACCAAGAGACCCAGTACTTC. Its translation is CASSMYRTGYQETQYF. The chain employs TRBV19 and TRBJ2-5; 8 nucleotides line up with TRBD1. CDR3 length: 16 residues. The germline V gene encodes CDR1 LNHDA and CDR2 SQIVND (reference sequence). V shed 3 bases and J 0 bases; nucleotides not matched to a gene: 6.

The chain has TRBV5-4 and TRBJ2-1, with D possibly matching TRBD1 (7 bases). This CDR3 region has 14 residues. CDR1 is SGHNT, CDR2 YYREEE, per germline (reference sequence). The V end was cut by 2 bases, the J end by 7 bases, with 13 bases between. CDR3 nucleotide sequence: TGTGCCAGCAGCTTCAGGGGGGCCTTTAATGAGCAGTTCTTC. Its translation: CASSFRGAFNEQFF.

Concerning this clone itself: Other DNA sequences in this sample translate to the same CDR3. The V gene is TRBV15, the J gene TRBJ1-1, with 8 bases fitting TRBD1. This CDR3 comprises 15 residues. J lost 1 base, V lost 0 bases, and 1 base had no gene match. The germline V gene encodes CDR1 LNHNV and CDR2 YYDKDF (reference sequence). This chain's CDR3 is CATSRDRGQNTEAFF. The CDR3 DNA sequence: TGTGCCACCAGCAGAGACAGGGGGCAGAACACTGAAGCTTTCTTT.

This clone was detected only a few times. The chain recombines TRBV19 with TRBJ1-1; D perhaps matches TRBD1 (6 bases). The CDR3 has 13 residues. V shed 7 bases and J shed 1 base, with 10 bases lying between them. In germline, CDR1 is LNHDA, CDR2 SQIVND (reference sequence). DNA of the CDR3: TGTGCCAGTAAAACGACAGGGAACACTGAAGCTTTCTTT. This translates into CASKTTGNTEAFF. Based on the CDR3 plus reference TRBV19 and TRBJ1-1, the full variable domain is DGGITQSPKYLFRKEGQNVTLSCEQNLNHDAMYWYRQDPGQGLRLIYYSQIVNDFQKGDIAEGYSVSREKKESFPLTVTSAQKNPTAFYLCASKTTGNTEAFFGQGTRLTVV.